The source of this T cell receptor (beta chain) is a study of post-analysis software for immune sequencing data (dated by TCRdb to 2014 to 2015). Background on the whole study: Disease courses on record covered relapsing-remitting, secondary progressive and progressive-relapsing multiple sclerosis, though some patients had no subtype annotation. The patient repertoires were set against under 13 previously published healthy control repertoires from donors whose ages ranged from roughly 6 to 27 years. A subset of samples was prepared in parallel using single-end sample barcoding, then pooled and co-amplified after Illumina adapter ligation. General findings and caveats noted by the study authors: Patients showed significantly higher frequencies than controls for a handful of TRBV segments, among them TRBV5-6, TRBV5-1 and TRBV20-1. The multiple sclerosis patient group was slightly younger than the control group. Significantly lower normalized Chao1 diversity was found in multiple sclerosis patients than in controls, suggesting substantial peripheral T-cell clonal expansion. Direct clustering with F measure revealed strong co-clustering of samples prepared in the same batch, which led to a batch-effect correction.

The junction shows trimming of 0 bases on V and 1 base on J, plus 12 bases between the germline ends. Measured from the cysteine to the phenylalanine, the CDR3 is 15 residues long. Here the CDR3 DNA is all that survives: 45 bases in frame from base 1. Looking up the germline V gene yields CDR1 SQVTM and CDR2 ANQGSEA. A note on this clonotype: Its recognized antigen is unknown. Base quality data are lacking; no much larger clone is found one base away.

Receptors were amplified or captured by PCR. The sequencer was an Illumina HiSeq 2500. To reduce PCR and sequencing biases, unique molecular identifiers were built into the TCR beta cDNA libraries. Some 500,000 cDNA molecules were obtained per 1 to 10 million input T cells, so each molecule approximated one T cell. Patient libraries were prepared and sequenced with the same protocol used for the earlier healthy control dataset. Samples belonging to the same batch were prepared together, multiplexed and sequenced on a shared HiSeq lane. In the original analysis: Raw barcoded reads were processed with MIGEC, and single-read molecular identifier groups were discarded before consensus assembly and CDR3 extraction. VDJtools was used for post-analysis of the clonotype tables, with diversity normalized by down-sampling every dataset to the smallest sample size. To correct batch-related cross-sample contamination, repertoire overlap clustering matched CDR3 amino acid sequences but not nucleotide sequences. TCRdb reprocessed the public reads (quality trimming at Q25 with fastp, clone calling with MiXCR) and kept in-frame beta chains. CDR3 protein duplicates are merged, each entry listing the most common genes and DNA. These V and J calls originate from TCRdb's pipeline instead of the authors' own analysis. The sample includes 750,000 to 950,000 distinct CDR3 sequences, with approximately 53% observed a single time. The ten largest clones capture roughly 4.4% of the sample.

To demonstrate the VDJtools post-analysis software, TCR beta repertoires were profiled from the peripheral blood of 13 young patients with multiple sclerosis. Multiple sclerosis patients were children and adolescents aged 6 to 15 years. The source of this sequence is a girl aged 5-17 years with multiple sclerosis. The rearrangement joined TRBV29-1 to TRBJ1-2; the D gene remains uncertain. Sequenced: blood. CDR3 region: CSVEEPAAVNYGYTF. DNA sequence: TGCAGCGTTGAAGAGCCCGCGGCAGTTAACTATGGCTACACCTTC.